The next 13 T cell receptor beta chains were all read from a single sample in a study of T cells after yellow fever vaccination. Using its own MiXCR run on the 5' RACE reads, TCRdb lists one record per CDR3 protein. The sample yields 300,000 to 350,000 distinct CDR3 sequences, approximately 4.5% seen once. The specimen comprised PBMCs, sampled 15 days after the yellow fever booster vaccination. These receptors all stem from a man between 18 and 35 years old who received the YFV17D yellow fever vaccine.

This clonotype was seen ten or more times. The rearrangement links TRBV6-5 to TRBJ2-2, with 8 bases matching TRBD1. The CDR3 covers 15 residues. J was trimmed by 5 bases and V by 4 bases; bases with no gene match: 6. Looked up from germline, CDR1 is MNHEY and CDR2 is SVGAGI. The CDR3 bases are TGTGCCAGCAGTTCCGGACAGGGTTGGACCGGGGAGCTGTTTTTT. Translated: CASSSGQGWTGELFF.

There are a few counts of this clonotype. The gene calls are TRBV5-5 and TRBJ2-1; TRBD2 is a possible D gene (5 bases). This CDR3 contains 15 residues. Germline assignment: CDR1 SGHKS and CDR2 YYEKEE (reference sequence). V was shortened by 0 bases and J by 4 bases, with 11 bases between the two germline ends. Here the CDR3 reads CASSLVSDGYNEQFF. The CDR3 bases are TGTGCCAGCAGCTTGGTTAGCGACGGGTACAATGAGCAGTTCTTC.

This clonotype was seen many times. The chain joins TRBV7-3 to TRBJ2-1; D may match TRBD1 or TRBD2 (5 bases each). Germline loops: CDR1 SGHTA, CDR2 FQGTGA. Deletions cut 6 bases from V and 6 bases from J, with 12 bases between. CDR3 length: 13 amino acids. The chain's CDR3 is CASRPGTGNEQFF. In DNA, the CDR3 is TGTGCCAGCAGGCCTGGGACGGGCAATGAGCAGTTCTTC. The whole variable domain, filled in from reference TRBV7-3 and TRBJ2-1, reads GAGVSQTPSNKVTEKGKYVELRCDPISGHTALYWYRQSLGQGPEFLIYFQGTGAADDSGLPNDRFFAVRPEGSVSTLKIQRTERGDSAVYLCASRPGTGNEQFFGPGTRLTVL.

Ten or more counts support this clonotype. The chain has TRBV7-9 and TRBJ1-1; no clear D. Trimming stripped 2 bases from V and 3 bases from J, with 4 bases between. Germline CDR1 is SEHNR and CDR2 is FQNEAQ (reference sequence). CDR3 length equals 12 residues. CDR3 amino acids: CASSLRDTEAFF. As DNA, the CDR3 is TGTGCCAGCAGCTTAAGGGACACTGAAGCTTTCTTT.

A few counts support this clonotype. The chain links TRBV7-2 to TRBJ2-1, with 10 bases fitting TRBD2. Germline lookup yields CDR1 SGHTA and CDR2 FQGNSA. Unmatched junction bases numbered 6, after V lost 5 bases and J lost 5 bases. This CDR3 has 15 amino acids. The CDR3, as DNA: TGTGCCAGCAGCCAGCGGGGGGGCGGGGACAATGAGCAGTTCTTC. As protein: CASSQRGGGDNEQFF.

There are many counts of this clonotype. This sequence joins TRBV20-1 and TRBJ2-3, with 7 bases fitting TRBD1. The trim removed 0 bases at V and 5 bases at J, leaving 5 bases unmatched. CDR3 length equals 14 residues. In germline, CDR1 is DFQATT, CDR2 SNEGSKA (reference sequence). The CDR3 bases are TGCAGTGCTAGAGATCGAGGGGGCGGAGATACGCAGTATTTT. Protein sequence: CSARDRGGGDTQYF.

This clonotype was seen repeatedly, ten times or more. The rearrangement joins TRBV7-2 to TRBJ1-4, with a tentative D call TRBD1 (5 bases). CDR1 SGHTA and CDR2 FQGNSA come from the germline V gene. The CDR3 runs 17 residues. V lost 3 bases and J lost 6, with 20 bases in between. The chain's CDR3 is CASSFPGGEQGDEKLFF. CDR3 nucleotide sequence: TGTGCCAGCAGCTTCCCTGGGGGAGAGCAGGGCGATGAAAAACTGTTTTTT.

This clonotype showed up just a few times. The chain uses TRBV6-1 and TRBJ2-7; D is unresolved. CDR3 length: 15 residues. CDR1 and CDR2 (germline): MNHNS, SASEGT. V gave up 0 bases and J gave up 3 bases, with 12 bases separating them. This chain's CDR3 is CASSEAGNVLYEQYV. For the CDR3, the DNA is TGTGCCAGCAGTGAAGCAGGGAATGTCCTCTACGAGCAGTACGTC.

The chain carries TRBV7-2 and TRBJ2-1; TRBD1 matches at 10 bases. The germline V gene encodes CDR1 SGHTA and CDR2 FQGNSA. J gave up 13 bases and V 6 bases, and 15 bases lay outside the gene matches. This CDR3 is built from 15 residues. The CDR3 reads CASSLVGTGAPGQFF. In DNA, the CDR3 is TGTGCCAGCAGTCTAGTCGGGACAGGGGCCCCGGGACAGTTCTTC.

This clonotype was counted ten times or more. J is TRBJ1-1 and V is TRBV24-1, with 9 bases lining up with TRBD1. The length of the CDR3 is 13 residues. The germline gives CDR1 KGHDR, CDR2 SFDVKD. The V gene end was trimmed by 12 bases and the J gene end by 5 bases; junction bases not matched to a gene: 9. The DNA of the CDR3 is TGTGCCTCTCGGGGACAGGGAACTACTGAAGCTTTCTTT. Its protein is CASRGQGTTEAFF.

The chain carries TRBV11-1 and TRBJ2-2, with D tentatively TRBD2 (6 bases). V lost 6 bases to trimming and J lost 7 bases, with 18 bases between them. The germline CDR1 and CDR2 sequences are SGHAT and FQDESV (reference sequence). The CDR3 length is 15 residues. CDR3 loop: CASRPTGDRNGELFF. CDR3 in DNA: TGTGCCAGCAGGCCCACGGGGGACCGTAACGGGGAGCTGTTTTTT.

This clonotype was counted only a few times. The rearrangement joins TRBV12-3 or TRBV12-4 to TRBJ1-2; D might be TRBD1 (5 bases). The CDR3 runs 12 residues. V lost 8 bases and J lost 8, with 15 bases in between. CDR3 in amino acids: CASGGRSPGYTF. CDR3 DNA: TGTGCCAGCGGGGGAAGGTCCCCGGGCTACACCTTC.

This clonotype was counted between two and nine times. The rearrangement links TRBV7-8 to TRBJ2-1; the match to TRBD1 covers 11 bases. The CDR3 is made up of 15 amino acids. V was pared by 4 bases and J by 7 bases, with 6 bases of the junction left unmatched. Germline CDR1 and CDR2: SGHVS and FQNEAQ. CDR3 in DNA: TGTGCCAGCAGCTCGGGGACAGGGGGGATGAATGAGCAGTTCTTC. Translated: CASSSGTGGMNEQFF.